Each of the 24 T cell receptor beta chains below was sequenced from the same sample in a study of T-cell memory formation after mild COVID-19. One entry per CDR3 protein results from TCRdb running MiXCR on the 5' RACE reads. The table lists 450,000 to 650,000 distinct CDR3 sequences, more than 15% of them singletons, with approximately 12% in the top ten. The source material was PBMCs or a T cell subset sorted from them (not recorded which). The receptors were sampled from an adult woman who had mild COVID-19 (a few samples of this study predate the infection). Cell type and time point are not known.

V gene TRBV6-5 combines with J gene TRBJ2-2, with D unresolved. The CDR3 runs 14 residues. V was trimmed by 6 bases and J by 4 bases, leaving 12 bases between them. Germline-derived CDR1 and CDR2 are MNHEY and SVGAGI. CDR3 in amino acids: CASRLVQSTGELFF. The CDR3 DNA is TGTGCCAGCAGGCTGGTGCAGAGCACCGGGGAGCTGTTTTTT.

The chain recombines TRBV7-6 with TRBJ2-3, with 8 positions matching TRBD2. V was clipped by 5 bases and J by 5 bases; unmatched bases: 12. The CDR3 covers 16 residues. Germline-derived CDR1 and CDR2 are SGHVS and FNYEAQ. In DNA, the CDR3 is TGTGCCAGCAGCCTACTCCGAGTAGCGGGGCAAGATACGCAGTATTTT. The encoded protein is CASSLLRVAGQDTQYF.

This clonotype was detected a few times. The chain employs TRBV7-9 and TRBJ2-6, with TRBD1 identical over 7 bases. Looked up from germline, CDR1 is SEHNR and CDR2 is FQNEAQ (reference sequence). V shed 7 bases and J 0 bases; nucleotides not matched to a gene: 12. CDR3 length: 18 residues. The CDR3 DNA reads TGTGCCAGCACCAGCCCGGGACAGCATGCCTCTGGGGCCAACGTCCTGACTTTC. This encodes CASTSPGQHASGANVLTF.

The V call is TRBV7-6, the J call TRBJ2-1; 8 nucleotides align to TRBD1. V trimming: 4 bases; J trimming: 7 bases; junction bases outside the gene matches: 6. This CDR3 is built from 14 residues. Germline CDR1 is SGHVS and CDR2 is FNYEAQ. The CDR3 reads CASSSGQGRNEQFF. The CDR3 DNA sequence: TGTGCCAGCAGCTCAGGACAGGGTAGGAATGAGCAGTTCTTC.

J is TRBJ2-1 and V is TRBV20-1, with 7 bases lining up with TRBD2. CDR3 length: 16 residues. Germline V gene data show CDR1 as DFQATT and CDR2 as SNEGSKA (reference sequence). The ends lost 0 bases at V and 6 bases at J; junction bases unmatched: 11. CDR3 residues: CSARDFEGGPSNEQFF. CDR3 DNA sequence: TGCAGTGCTAGAGATTTCGAGGGAGGGCCGTCCAATGAGCAGTTCTTC.

The genes are TRBV7-9 and TRBJ2-1; no reliable D call. V lost 10 bases and J lost 0, with 16 bases in between. Germline lookup yields CDR1 SEHNR and CDR2 FQNEAQ (reference sequence). The CDR3 is 15 residues long. The CDR3 loop is CATPGPSSSYNEQFF. The CDR3 coding sequence is TGTGCCACCCCCGGCCCGTCGAGCTCCTACAATGAGCAGTTCTTC.

This clonotype was seen more than once but under ten times. This chain links TRBV3-1 with TRBJ1-2; the D is unclear. Germline V lookup: CDR1 LGHDT, CDR2 YNNKEL (reference sequence). Between the trimmed V and J ends, which lost 5 bases and 0 bases, there was a span of 7 bases. The CDR3 has 13 residues. The DNA of the CDR3 is TGTGCCAGCAGCGCCCCCGCTAACTATGGCTACACCTTC. Encoded protein: CASSAPANYGYTF.

This clonotype was seen more than once but under ten times. The chain joins TRBV19 to TRBJ1-5; D unclear. From germline, CDR1 is LNHDA and CDR2 SQIVND (reference sequence). CDR3 length: 13 amino acids. Trimming removed 4 bases at V and 4 bases at J, with 8 bases between. As DNA, the CDR3 is TGTGCCAGTAGTAGGCAGCCAAATCAGCCCCAGCATTTT. Translation: CASSRQPNQPQHF.

This clonotype turned up a few times. The chain combines TRBV7-9 with TRBJ2-5; TRBD1 is a possible D gene (5 bases). CDR1 is SEHNR, CDR2 FQNEAQ, per germline (reference sequence). The V gene lost 5 bases and the J gene lost 4 bases, with 17 bases spanning the gap. This CDR3 is built from 15 residues. CDR3 nucleotide sequence: TGTGCCAGCAGCCCAGGGCCCCCGCTGGGAGAGACCCAGTACTTC. Amino acid sequence: CASSPGPPLGETQYF.

This clonotype was counted between two and nine times. The rearrangement joins TRBV5-1 to TRBJ2-1; possible D gene TRBD2, 5 bases. Trimming removed 0 bases from V and 2 bases from J, with 18 bases in between. Germline V gives CDR1 SGHRS, CDR2 YFSETQ. CDR3 size: 18 residues. The CDR3 DNA reads as TGCGCCAGCAGCTTGGCAGGCCTACTAGGGAAGACCTACAATGAGCAGTTCTTC. Translating gives CASSLAGLLGKTYNEQFF.

This clonotype was counted at least ten times. The chain is built from TRBV25-1 and TRBJ2-5; TRBD2 is a possible D gene (6 bases). Trimming removed 8 bases from V and 0 bases from J, with 13 bases in between. The CDR3 has 14 residues. Germline V gene sequence: CDR1 MGHDK, CDR2 SYGVNS. CDR3 in DNA: TGTGCCAGCGGTTCTAGCGCCAACCAAGAGACCCAGTACTTC. Translating gives CASGSSANQETQYF. Supplemented by reference TRBV25-1 and TRBJ2-5, the full variable domain reads EADIYQTPRYLVIGTGKKITLECSQTMGHDKMYWYQQDPGMELHLIHYSYGVNSTEKGDLSSESTVSRIRTEHFPLTLESARPSHTSQYLCASGSSANQETQYFGPGTRLLVL.

The chain joins TRBV25-1 to TRBJ2-5; the match to TRBD1 covers 7 bases. CDR3 length: 17 residues. Germline assignment: CDR1 MGHDK and CDR2 SYGVNS. Unmatched junction bases numbered 9, after V lost 1 base and J lost 1 base. The CDR3 sequence is CASSESRDREPQETQYF. DNA of the CDR3: TGTGCCAGCAGTGAATCCCGGGACAGAGAACCCCAAGAGACCCAGTACTTC.

Notes on this clonotype: The junction differs from germline at one of its ends, possibly a read error. The chain carries TRBV12-3 or TRBV12-4 and TRBJ2-7, with D hard to call. The CDR3 consists of 14 residues. CDR3 residues: CASSLRMPSDEQYF. The CDR3 DNA reads TGTGCCAGCAGTTTAAGGATGCCCTCCGACGAGCAGTACTTC.

This clonotype was observed many times. The V call is TRBV4-3, the J call TRBJ2-1; 7 nucleotides line up with TRBD2. The CDR3 sequence is 17 residues long. Per the germline V gene, CDR1 is LGHNA and CDR2 is YSLEER. Losses at the gene ends were 3 bases for V and 0 bases for J; bases not matched to a gene: 8. The CDR3 here is CASSQKAGRHSYNEQFF. The CDR3, as DNA: TGCGCCAGCAGCCAGAAAGCGGGGCGGCACTCCTACAATGAGCAGTTCTTC.

The genes are TRBV18 and TRBJ2-1, with 9 bases fitting TRBD2. Trimming removed 2 bases from V and 6 bases from J; junction bases left unmatched: 5. The CDR3 has 15 amino acids. The germline CDR1 and CDR2 sequences are KGHSH and LQKENI. CDR3 protein: CASSPGLAGLNEQFF. CDR3 sequence (DNA): TGTGCCAGCTCACCAGGGCTAGCGGGGCTCAATGAGCAGTTCTTC.

In this sample, this clonotype turned up once. V is TRBV5-1 and J is TRBJ2-7; 11 bases fit TRBD1. J lost 5 bases, V lost 5 bases, and 12 bases had no gene match. CDR3 length: 16 residues. CDR1 and CDR2 (germline): SGHRS, YFSETQ. CDR3: CASSVLGTGGGDEQYF. CDR3 bases: TGCGCCAGCAGTGTCCTGGGGACAGGGGGTGGGGACGAGCAGTACTTC.

The rearrangement links TRBV29-1 to TRBJ2-1; 9 nucleotides agree with TRBD1. Trimming took 4 bases from V and 4 from J; bases not matched to a gene: 11. Germline lookup yields CDR1 SQVTM and CDR2 ANQGSEA. This CDR3 spans 16 amino acids. The CDR3 loop reads CSVVGVEGQGYNEQFF. For the CDR3, the DNA is TGCAGCGTTGTGGGGGTTGAGGGACAGGGTTACAATGAGCAGTTCTTC.

In this sample, this clonotype turned up a few times. The rearrangement joins TRBV6-2 or TRBV6-3 to TRBJ1-1; weak D call: TRBD1 (5 bases). Germline V lookup: CDR1 MNHEY, CDR2 SVGEGT. Between the trimmed V and J ends, which lost 8 bases and 3 bases, there was a span of 13 bases. CDR3 length: 13 amino acids. The CDR3 sequence is CASRPGRDTEAFF. In nucleotides, the CDR3 is TGTGCCAGCCGTCCGGGACGGGACACTGAAGCTTTCTTT.

J is TRBJ1-2 and V is TRBV3-1; 8 bases fit TRBD1. The CDR3 extends over 13 amino acids. Trimming at V came to 5 bases and at J to 7 bases, leaving 6 bases not matched to a gene. CDR1 LGHDT and CDR2 YNNKEL come from the germline V gene (reference sequence). The CDR3 DNA follows: TGTGCCAGCAGCTCCCCGGACAGGGCTGGCTACACCTTC. It yields the protein CASSSPDRAGYTF.

A few counts support this clonotype. The chain links TRBV7-2 to TRBJ2-1; D is perhaps TRBD1 or TRBD2 (5 bases each). In germline, CDR1 is SGHTA, CDR2 FQGNSA. V was pared by 3 bases and J by 6 bases, with 12 bases between. The CDR3 is 14 residues long. CDR3 DNA: TGTGCCAGCAGCTTTCGACGGGACCCCAATGAGCAGTTCTTC. Residues: CASSFRRDPNEQFF.

The V gene is TRBV3-1, the J gene TRBJ2-5, with 11 bases fitting TRBD2. The V and J ends lost 1 base and 2 bases, in that order; junction bases with no gene match: 3. Germline assignment: CDR1 LGHDT and CDR2 YNNKEL (reference sequence). The CDR3 has 16 amino acids. The CDR3 region is CASSQGGLAAQETQYF. The CDR3 DNA is TGTGCCAGCAGCCAAGGGGGACTAGCGGCACAAGAGACCCAGTACTTC.

J is TRBJ2-7 and V is TRBV30, with 7 bases matching TRBD2. With 1 base clipped from V and 2 bases from J, the junction kept 11 bases outside the gene matches. This CDR3 is 16 amino acids long. Looked up from germline, CDR1 is GTSNPN and CDR2 is SVGIG (reference sequence). CDR3 region: CAWSGPLSGGTYEQYF. The CDR3 coding sequence is TGTGCCTGGAGTGGTCCCTTGTCGGGGGGAACCTACGAGCAGTACTTC.

This clonotype was seen a few times. The rearrangement joins TRBV9 to TRBJ2-1; D may correspond to TRBD1 or TRBD2 (5 bases each). Trimming pared 4 bases from V and 8 bases from J, leaving 19 bases between. Germline V gene data show CDR1 as SGDLS and CDR2 as YYNGEE. CDR3 length equals 15 residues. DNA of the CDR3: TGTGCCAGCAGCCCTAGAGGGAACAGGAACTATGAGCAGTTCTTC. This translates into CASSPRGNRNYEQFF.

The CDR3 region has the DNA TGCAGTGCTAGAGGAGGCGGAGTCGCCTACGAGCAGTACTTC. Its translation is CSARGGGVAYEQYF. This rearrangement joins TRBV20-1 to TRBJ2-7; D uncertain. Germline lookup yields CDR1 DFQATT and CDR2 SNEGSKA (reference sequence). The V end was cut by 1 base, the J end by 2 bases, with 12 bases between. This CDR3 has 14 amino acids.